Shown below are 13 T cell receptor beta chains from a single sample sequenced in a study of shared clonotypes between healthy human individuals. Method: immunoSEQ multiplex PCR; TCRdb's copy keeps in-frame clones and lacks some. The profile shows 2 million to 2.5 million clones, under 95% of them singletons. Sequencing was performed on naive CD4+ T cells from PBMCs. Subset defined: CD45RA+ positively selected. Receptors originate from a man aged 18 to 29 in good health. Some clones in this sample may be carry-over from other donors' samples.

The rearrangement joins TRBV9 to TRBJ2-3; no definite D call. Germline CDR1 and CDR2: SGDLS and YYNGEE. The CDR3 extends over 14 amino acids. Trimming stripped 3 bases from V and 4 bases from J, with 12 bases between. In DNA form, the CDR3 reads TGTGCCAGCAGCGCTCCAAGTCCCGCAGATACGCAGTATTTT. Amino acid sequence: CASSAPSPADTQYF.

On this clone itself: The sample holds other DNA sequences that translate to the same CDR3. This chain joins TRBV5-6 and TRBJ2-4; no firm D call. The CDR3 sequence is 14 residues long. The germline V gene encodes CDR1 SGHDT and CDR2 YYEEEE. Trimming left V 0 bases short and J 0 bases short, with 4 bases between. CDR3 sequence: CASSLALAKNIQYF. In nucleotides, the CDR3 is TGTGCCAGCAGCTTGGCACTAGCCAAAAACATTCAGTACTTC.

About this clone: The sample has other DNA sequences that encode this CDR3 too. The V gene is TRBV7-2, the J gene TRBJ2-2, with D unresolved. The ends were cut back, 5 bases at V and 0 bases at J, with 4 bases in the middle. This CDR3 has 13 amino acids. Per germline, CDR1 SGHTA and CDR2 FQGNSA. The CDR3, as DNA: TGTGCCAGCAGCCTTCCGAACACCGGGGAGCTGTTTTTT. This sequence encodes CASSLPNTGELFF.

J is TRBJ2-1 and V is TRBV6-5, with 10 bases aligning to TRBD2. This CDR3 is 15 amino acids long. V was pared by 6 bases and J by 5 bases, with 7 bases of the junction left unmatched. Germline CDR1 reads MNHEY; CDR2 reads SVGAGI. For the CDR3, the DNA is TGTGCCAGCAGCCAGGGACTAGCGTTCAACAATGAGCAGTTCTTC. It is translated as CASSQGLAFNNEQFF.

This chain uses TRBV4-2 with TRBJ2-3; 10 nucleotides agree with TRBD2. The length of the CDR3 is 15 residues. Germline-derived CDR1 and CDR2 are LGHNA and YNFKEQ. With V trimmed by 4 bases and J by 6 bases, 7 bases remained unmatched. CDR3: CASSPRPGLADTQYF. As DNA, the CDR3 is TGTGCCAGCAGCCCCCGACCGGGACTAGCGGATACGCAGTATTTT.

Regarding this clone: Within the sample, other DNA sequences also encode this same CDR3. The CDR3 is CAISGGGGNEQFF. CDR3 coding DNA: TGTGCCATCTCGGGAGGGGGAGGGAATGAGCAGTTCTTC. The V call is TRBV10-3, the J call TRBJ2-1; TRBD2 aligns across 8 bases. This CDR3 is built from 13 residues. CDR1 and CDR2 from the germline V gene are ENHRY and SYGVKD. J lost 7 bases, V lost 8 bases, and 7 bases had no gene match.

This chain connects TRBV7-2 to TRBJ2-1; 7 bases map to TRBD2. From germline, CDR1 is SGHTA and CDR2 FQGNSA. The CDR3 loop spans 15 amino acids. V lost 4 bases to trimming and J lost 6 bases; unmatched junction nucleotides: 9. The CDR3 loop is CASSSEGRESNEQFF. Here the CDR3 DNA reads TGTGCCAGCAGCTCCGAGGGGCGGGAGAGCAATGAGCAGTTCTTC.

This rearrangement joins TRBV7-9 to TRBJ1-2, with D unclear. Trimming stripped 4 bases from V and 5 bases from J, with 8 bases between. The length of the CDR3 is 12 residues. Per the germline V gene, CDR1 is SEHNR and CDR2 is FQNEAQ (reference sequence). CDR3 coding DNA: TGTGCCAGCAGCTCCGGACGGTATGGCTACACCTTC. Amino acids: CASSSGRYGYTF.

The rearrangement links TRBV28 to TRBJ1-3; D call uncertain. The CDR3 has 16 amino acids. Germline values: CDR1 MDHEN, CDR2 SYDVKM. Trimming removed 2 bases from V and 2 bases from J, with 13 bases in between. CDR3 nucleotide sequence: TGTGCCAGCAGTTTAGAAGGGATCCTAACTGGAAACACCATATATTTT. It codes for CASSLEGILTGNTIYF. Looking up the rest from reference TRBV28 and TRBJ1-3 gives the full variable domain: DVKVTQSSRYLVKRTGEKVFLECVQDMDHENMFWYRQDPGLGLRLIYFSYDVKMKEKGDIPEGYSVSREKKERFSLILESASTNQTSMYLCASSLEGILTGNTIYFGEGSWLTVV.

The V gene is TRBV10-3, the J gene TRBJ2-7; D is undetermined. The CDR3 has 12 residues. From germline, CDR1 is ENHRY and CDR2 SYGVKD. V was clipped by 6 bases and J by 6 bases, with 12 bases between them. The CDR3: CAISPADGEQYF. The CDR3 DNA sequence: TGTGCCATCAGCCCCGCGGACGGCGAGCAGTACTTC.

This sequence joins TRBV18 and TRBJ1-1, with D unclear. The length of the CDR3 is 15 residues. V was pared by 6 bases and J by 1 base, with 15 bases between. Germline V gives CDR1 KGHSH, CDR2 LQKENI. The DNA for the CDR3 is TGTGCCAGCTCCGGCTCCCTCGGGGAGAACACTGAAGCTTTCTTT. The encoded protein is CASSGSLGENTEAFF. Full variable domain (missing parts from reference TRBV18 and TRBJ1-1): NAGVMQNPRHLVRRRGQEARLRCSPMKGHSHVYWYRQLPEEGLKFMVYLQKENIIDESGMPKERFSAEFPKEGPSILRIQQVVRGDSAAYFCASSGSLGENTEAFFGQGTRLTVV.

V is TRBV23-1 and J is TRBJ2-7; 12 nucleotides agree with TRBD1. TRBV23-1 is sorted into the ORF group, with uncertain function. V lost 4 bases and J lost 7; bases outside the gene matches: 5. The CDR3 runs 14 residues. CDR3 sequence: CASSPGTGGAEQYF. In DNA, the CDR3 is TGCGCCAGCAGTCCCGGGACAGGGGGCGCAGAGCAGTACTTC.

The chain joins TRBV19 to TRBJ1-2; 7 bases are a match to TRBD1. Trimming at V came to 3 bases and at J to 5 bases, leaving 12 bases not matched to a gene. The CDR3 sequence is 16 residues long. Germline V lookup: CDR1 LNHDA, CDR2 SQIVND (reference sequence). CDR3 sequence reads: CASSISSRTGTYGYTF. Here the CDR3 DNA reads TGTGCCAGTAGTATTTCTTCCCGGACAGGAACATATGGCTACACCTTC. Looking up the rest from reference TRBV19 and TRBJ1-2 gives the full variable domain: DGGITQSPKYLFRKEGQNVTLSCEQNLNHDAMYWYRQDPGQGLRLIYYSQIVNDFQKGDIAEGYSVSREKKESFPLTVTSAQKNPTAFYLCASSISSRTGTYGYTFGSGTRLTVV.